Below, 3 T cell receptor beta chains from the same sample are listed, as sequenced in a study of CD8 T cells in ankylosing spondylitis. One entry per CDR3 protein results from TCRdb running MiXCR on the 5' RACE reads. The data hold about 360,000 distinct CDR3 sequences, with 20% to 25% observed a single time. The sample comprised blood, either unsorted or a sorted T cell fraction (not recorded which). These TCRs come from a male donor with ankylosing spondylitis or in good health (not recorded which).

DNA of the CDR3: TGCGCCAGCAGTGAGGCGGTGCGAGAGTCAGATACGCAGTATTTT. This translates into CASSEAVRESDTQYF. J is TRBJ2-3 and V is TRBV10-2; D is undetermined. Germline CDR1 and CDR2: WSHSY and SAAADI. The CDR3 loop spans 15 amino acids. Trimming cost V 2 bases and J 4 bases, with 13 bases left between them.

This clonotype was found a few times. This chain links TRBV7-2 with TRBJ2-7, with D perhaps being TRBD1 or TRBD2 (6 bases each). This CDR3 is 13 amino acids long. Looked up from germline, CDR1 is SGHTA and CDR2 is FQGNSA. The V end lost 1 base, the J end lost 7 bases, and 11 bases lay between the germline ends. CDR3 residues: CASSLEGGVEQYF. The CDR3 nucleotides read TGTGCCAGCAGCTTAGAGGGGGGAGTAGAGCAGTACTTC.

V is TRBV12-3 or TRBV12-4 and J is TRBJ2-5, with 8 positions matching TRBD2. The CDR3 loop spans 15 amino acids. V was clipped by 4 bases and J by 5 bases; unmatched bases: 9. The CDR3 nucleotides are TGTGCCAGCAGTTGGTCGGGGGGGCCTTGGGAGACCCAGTACTTC. Translation gives CASSWSGGPWETQYF.